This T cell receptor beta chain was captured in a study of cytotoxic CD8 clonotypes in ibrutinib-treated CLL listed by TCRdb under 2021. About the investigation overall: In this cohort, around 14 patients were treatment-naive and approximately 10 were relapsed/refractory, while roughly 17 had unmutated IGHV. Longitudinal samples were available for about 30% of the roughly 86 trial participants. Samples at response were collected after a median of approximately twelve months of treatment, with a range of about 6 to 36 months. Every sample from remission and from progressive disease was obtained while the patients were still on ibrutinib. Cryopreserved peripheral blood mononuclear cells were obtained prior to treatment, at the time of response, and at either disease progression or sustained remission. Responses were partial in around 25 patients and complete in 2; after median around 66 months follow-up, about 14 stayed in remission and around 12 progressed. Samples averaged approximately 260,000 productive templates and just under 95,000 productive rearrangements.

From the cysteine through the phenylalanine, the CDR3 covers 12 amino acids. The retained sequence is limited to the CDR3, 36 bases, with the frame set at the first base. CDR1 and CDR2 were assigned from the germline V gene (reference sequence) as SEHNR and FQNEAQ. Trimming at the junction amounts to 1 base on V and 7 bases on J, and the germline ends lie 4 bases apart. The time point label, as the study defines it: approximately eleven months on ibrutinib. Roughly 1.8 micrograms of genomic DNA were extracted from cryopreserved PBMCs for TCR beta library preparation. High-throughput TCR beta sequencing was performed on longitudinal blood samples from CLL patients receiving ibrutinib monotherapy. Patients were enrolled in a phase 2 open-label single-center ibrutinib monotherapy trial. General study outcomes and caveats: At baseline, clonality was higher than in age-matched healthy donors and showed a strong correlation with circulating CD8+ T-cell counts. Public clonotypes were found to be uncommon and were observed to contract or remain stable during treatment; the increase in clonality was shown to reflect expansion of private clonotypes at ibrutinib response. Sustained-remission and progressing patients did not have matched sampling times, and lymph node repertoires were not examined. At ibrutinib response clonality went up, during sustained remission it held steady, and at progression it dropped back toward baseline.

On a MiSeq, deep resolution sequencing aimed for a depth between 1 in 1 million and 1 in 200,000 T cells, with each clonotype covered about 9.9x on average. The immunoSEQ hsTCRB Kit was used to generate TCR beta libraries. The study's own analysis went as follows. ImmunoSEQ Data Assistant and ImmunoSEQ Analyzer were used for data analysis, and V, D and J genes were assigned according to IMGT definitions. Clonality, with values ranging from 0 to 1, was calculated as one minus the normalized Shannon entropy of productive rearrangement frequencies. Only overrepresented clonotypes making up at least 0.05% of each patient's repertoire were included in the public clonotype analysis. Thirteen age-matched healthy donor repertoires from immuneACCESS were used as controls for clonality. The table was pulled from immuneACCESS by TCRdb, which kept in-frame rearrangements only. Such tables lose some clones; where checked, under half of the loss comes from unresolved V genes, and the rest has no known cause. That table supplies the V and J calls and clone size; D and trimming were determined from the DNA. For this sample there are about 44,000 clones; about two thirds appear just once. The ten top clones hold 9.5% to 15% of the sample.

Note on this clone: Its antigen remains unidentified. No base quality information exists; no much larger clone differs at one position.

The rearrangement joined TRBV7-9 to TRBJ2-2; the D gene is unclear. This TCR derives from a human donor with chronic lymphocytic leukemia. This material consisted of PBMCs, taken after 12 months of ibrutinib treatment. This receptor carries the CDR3 CASSLVGGELFF. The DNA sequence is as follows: TGTGCCAGCAGCTTAGTGGGCGGGGAGCTGTTTTTT. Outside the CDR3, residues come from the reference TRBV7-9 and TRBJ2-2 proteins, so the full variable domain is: DTGVSQNPRHKITKRGQNVTFRCDPISEHNRLYWYRQTLGQGPEFLTYFQNEAQLEKSRLLSDRFSAERPKGSFSTLEIQRTEQGDSAMYLCASSLVGGELFFGEGSRLTVL.